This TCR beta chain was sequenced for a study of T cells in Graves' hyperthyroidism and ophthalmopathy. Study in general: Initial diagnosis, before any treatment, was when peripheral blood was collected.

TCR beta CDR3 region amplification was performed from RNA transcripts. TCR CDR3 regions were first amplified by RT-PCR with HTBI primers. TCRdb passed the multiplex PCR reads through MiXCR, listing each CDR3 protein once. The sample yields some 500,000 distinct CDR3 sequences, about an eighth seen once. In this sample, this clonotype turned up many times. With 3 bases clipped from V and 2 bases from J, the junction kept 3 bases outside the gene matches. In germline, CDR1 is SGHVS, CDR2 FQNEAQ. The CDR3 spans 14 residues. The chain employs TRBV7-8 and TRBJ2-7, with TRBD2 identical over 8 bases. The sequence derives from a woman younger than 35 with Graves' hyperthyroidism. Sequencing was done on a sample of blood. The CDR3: CASSFSGKPYEQYF. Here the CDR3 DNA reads TGTGCCAGCAGCTTTAGCGGGAAACCCTACGAGCAGTACTTC.